This T cell receptor beta chain comes out of a study of cytomegalovirus exposure and HLA in healthy donors. Study-wide context: It was reported in a later analysis that the 100 to 150 validation repertoires used the same platform as the roughly 700 first-cohort repertoires.

Study-level findings and limits: It was 160 or so TCR beta chains that were listed as cytomegalovirus-associated.

Only one count was recorded for this clone. Its specificity is unknown. The donors were part of the approximately 130-subject validation cohort, which stood apart from the 666-subject first cohort. Sequenced by immunoSEQ multiplex PCR; TCRdb stores in-frame clones only, minus some. Of around 220,000 clones detected, roughly 83% appear once; the ten largest clones hold around 15%. Germline CDR1 reads MNHNS; CDR2 reads SASEGT. V was clipped by 3 bases and J by 7 bases; unmatched bases: 6. The CDR3 runs to 14 residues. This receptor was obtained from a woman under 40 in good health and CMV-seropositive. The source material was PBMCs. The chain joins TRBV6-1 to TRBJ1-1; TRBD1 aligns across 9 bases. As DNA, the CDR3 is TGTGCCAGCAGTGAGAGACAGGGGGGGGGTGAAGCTTTCTTT. It codes for CASSERQGGGEAFF.